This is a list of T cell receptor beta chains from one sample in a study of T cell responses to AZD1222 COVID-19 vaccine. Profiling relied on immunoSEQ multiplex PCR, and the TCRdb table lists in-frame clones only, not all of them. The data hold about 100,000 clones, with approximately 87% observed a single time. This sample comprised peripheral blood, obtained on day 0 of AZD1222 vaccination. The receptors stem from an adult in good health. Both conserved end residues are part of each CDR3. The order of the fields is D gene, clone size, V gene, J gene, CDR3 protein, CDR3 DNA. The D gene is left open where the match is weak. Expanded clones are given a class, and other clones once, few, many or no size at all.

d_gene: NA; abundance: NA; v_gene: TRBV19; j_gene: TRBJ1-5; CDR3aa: CASSIRGKDRINQPQHF; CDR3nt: TGTGCCAGTAGTATAAGGGGGAAAGACAGGATCAATCAGCCCCAGCATTTT
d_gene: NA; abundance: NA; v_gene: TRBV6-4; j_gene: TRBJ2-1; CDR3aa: CASSEGLNNEQFF; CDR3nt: TGTGCCAGCAGTGAAGGTCTAAACAATGAGCAGTTCTTC
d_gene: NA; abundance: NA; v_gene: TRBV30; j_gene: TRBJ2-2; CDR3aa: CAWSVLDLTGELFF; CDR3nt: TGTGCCTGGAGTGTACTTGACCTCACCGGGGAGCTGTTTTTT
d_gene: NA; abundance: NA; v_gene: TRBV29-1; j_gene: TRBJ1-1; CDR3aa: CSVAPSRLEAFF; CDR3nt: TGCAGCGTTGCGCCCAGCCGGCTTGAAGCTTTCTTT
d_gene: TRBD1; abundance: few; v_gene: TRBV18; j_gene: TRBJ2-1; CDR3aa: CASSPPSDRGFYEQFF; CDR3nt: TGTGCCAGCTCACCACCGTCGGACAGGGGTTTCTATGAGCAGTTCTTC
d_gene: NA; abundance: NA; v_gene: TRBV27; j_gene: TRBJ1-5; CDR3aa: CASSLSTGGNQPQHF; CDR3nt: TGTGCCAGCAGTTTATCGACGGGGGGCAATCAGCCCCAGCATTTT
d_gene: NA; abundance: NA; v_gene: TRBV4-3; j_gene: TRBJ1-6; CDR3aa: CASSLAIDGTGRSPLHF; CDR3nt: TGCGCCAGCAGCCTCGCAATAGACGGTACAGGGAGGTCACCCCTCCACTTT
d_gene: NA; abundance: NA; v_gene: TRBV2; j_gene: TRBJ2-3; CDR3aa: CASRRAGSTDTQYF; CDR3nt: TGTGCCAGCAGGCGGGCAGGTAGCACAGATACGCAGTATTTT
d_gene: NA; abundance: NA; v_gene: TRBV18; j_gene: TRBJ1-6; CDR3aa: CASSLLGISDNSPLHF; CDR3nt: TGTGCCAGCTCACTTCTAGGGATCAGCGATAATTCACCCCTCCACTTT
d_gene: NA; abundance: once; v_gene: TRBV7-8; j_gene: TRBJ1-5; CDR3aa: CASSPSGGEQPQHF; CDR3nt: TGTGCCAGCAGCCCTTCGGGGGGGGAGCAGCCCCAGCATTTT
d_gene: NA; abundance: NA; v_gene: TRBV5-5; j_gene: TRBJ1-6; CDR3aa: CASSPGGGVRSPLHF; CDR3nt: TGTGCCAGCAGCCCGGGGGGGGGAGTAAGATCACCCCTCCACTTT
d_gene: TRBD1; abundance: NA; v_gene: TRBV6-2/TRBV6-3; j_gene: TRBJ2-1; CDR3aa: CASSYRTVGQGNEQFF; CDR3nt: TGTGCCAGCAGTTACCGTACGGTTGGACAGGGCAATGAGCAGTTCTTC
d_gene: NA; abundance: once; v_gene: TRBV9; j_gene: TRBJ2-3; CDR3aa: CASSPGHRSTDTQYF; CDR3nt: TGTGCCAGCAGCCCCGGACATAGAAGCACAGATACGCAGTATTTT
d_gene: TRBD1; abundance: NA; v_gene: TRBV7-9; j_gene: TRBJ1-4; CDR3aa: CASSRPGQGEKLFF; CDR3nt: TGTGCCAGCAGCCGACCAGGACAGGGTGAAAAACTGTTTTTT
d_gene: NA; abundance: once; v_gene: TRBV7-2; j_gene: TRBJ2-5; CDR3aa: CASSLESPKAGWGETQYF; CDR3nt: TGTGCCAGCAGCTTAGAGTCCCCAAAGGCAGGTTGGGGAGAGACCCAGTACTTC
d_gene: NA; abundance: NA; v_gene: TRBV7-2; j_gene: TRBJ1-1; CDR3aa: CASSLSRGNTEAFF; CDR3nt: TGTGCCAGCAGCTTATCGCGAGGAAACACTGAAGCTTTCTTT
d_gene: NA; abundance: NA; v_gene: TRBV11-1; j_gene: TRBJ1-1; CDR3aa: CASSLLGRSLNTEAFF; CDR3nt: TGTGCCAGCAGCTTATTGGGGAGATCTTTGAACACTGAAGCTTTCTTT